These T cell receptor beta chains were read from a single sample in a study of blood T cell repertoires in COVID-19. The table came from immunoSEQ multiplex PCR; TCRdb's copy has only in-frame clones and leaves some out. The sample shows under 350,000 clones, around nine tenths of them seen only once. The sequencing input was PBMCs or T cells enriched from blood (not recorded which). The receptors derive from a woman in her sixties or seventies who had recovered from COVID-19. The CDR3 runs from the conserved cysteine through the conserved F or W. D genes are given only for firm matches. A clone size is listed for some rows: how often the clone was seen (once, few, many), or a class if it is expanded.

J,V,size,D,CDR3,DNA
TRBJ1-5,TRBV6-5,NA,NA,CASGGGRGSNQPQHF,TGTGCCAGCGGGGGGGGCAGGGGAAGCAATCAGCCCCAGCATTTT
TRBJ1-4,TRBV6-1,NA,NA,CASSGHTQGGGATNEKLFF,TGTGCCAGCAGTGGCCACACACAGGGCGGTGGCGCAACTAATGAAAAACTGTTTTTT
TRBJ2-7,TRBV5-1,once,TRBD2,CASSFTSGRYEQYF,TGCGCCAGCAGCTTCACTAGCGGGAGGTACGAGCAGTACTTC
TRBJ2-1,TRBV10-3,NA,NA,CAISGGTARSYNEQFF,TGTGCCATCAGTGGGGGCACCGCACGCTCCTACAATGAGCAGTTCTTC
TRBJ1-4,TRBV5-4,NA,TRBD1,CASSTGGASHMTNEKLFF,TGTGCCAGCAGTACAGGGGGCGCTTCGCACATGACTAATGAAAAACTGTTTTTT
TRBJ1-2,TRBV27,NA,TRBD1,CASRLPSPGQGASNYGYTF,TGTGCCAGCAGGCTTCCGTCCCCGGGACAGGGGGCCTCTAACTATGGCTACACCTTC
TRBJ1-4,TRBV5-5,NA,NA,CASSSTGMSNEKLFF,TGTGCCAGCAGCTCCACCGGGATGTCAAATGAAAAACTGTTTTTT
TRBJ2-7,TRBV5-1,NA,NA,CASSPAGSTSYEQYF,TGCGCCAGCAGCCCCGCGGGTAGCACCTCCTACGAGCAGTACTTC
TRBJ2-1,TRBV5-5,many,NA,CASSPLYNEQFF,TGTGCCAGCAGCCCACTTTACAATGAGCAGTTCTTC
TRBJ2-7,TRBV3-1/TRBV3-2,NA,NA,CASSQEIKGFHEQYF,TGTGCCAGCAGCCAAGAGATAAAGGGGTTTCACGAGCAGTACTTC
TRBJ1-2,TRBV11-2,NA,TRBD1,CASSSGQGGYTF,TGTGCCAGCAGCTCGGGACAGGGGGGCTACACCTTC
TRBJ1-2,TRBV6-1,once,NA,CASSEASTETYGYTF,TGTGCCAGCAGTGAAGCTAGTACAGAAACCTATGGCTACACCTTC
TRBJ1-1,TRBV5-4,NA,NA,CASSYQEYTEAFF,TGTGCCAGCAGCTATCAGGAATACACTGAAGCTTTCTTT
TRBJ2-5,TRBV19,NA,NA,CASSIGGLGEGETQYF,TGTGCCAGTAGTATTGGGGGCCTGGGGGAGGGAGAGACCCAGTACTTC
TRBJ2-5,TRBV5-1,NA,NA,CASSLGPAGLQETQYF,TGCGCCAGCAGCTTGGGACCTGCGGGACTCCAAGAGACCCAGTACTTC
TRBJ1-1,TRBV10-3,few,NA,CAIKNLMNTEAFF,TGTGCCATCAAGAACTTGATGAACACTGAAGCTTTCTTT
TRBJ1-1,TRBV11-2,NA,NA,CASSLGLTEAFF,TGTGCCAGCAGCTTAGGTCTGACTGAAGCTTTCTTT
TRBJ2-3,TRBV7-3,NA,TRBD2,CASSLLAGGTTDTQYF,TGTGCCAGCAGCCTCCTAGCGGGAGGCACCACAGATACGCAGTATTTT
TRBJ1-6,TRBV2,NA,NA,CASSDGNSYNSPLHF,TGTGCCAGCAGTGACGGGAACTCCTATAATTCACCCCTCCACTTT
TRBJ2-5,TRBV24-1,NA,NA,CATSDLGSRGGETQYF,TGTGCCACCAGTGATTTAGGATCCCGCGGTGGGGAGACCCAGTACTTC
TRBJ2-5,TRBV7-9,NA,NA,CASRGGPETQYF,TGTGCCAGCAGAGGAGGGCCAGAGACCCAGTACTTC
TRBJ1-4,TRBV5-5,NA,NA,CASSLEGVTNEKLFF,TGTGCCAGCAGCTTGGAAGGAGTCACTAATGAAAAACTGTTTTTT
TRBJ2-1,TRBV2,NA,TRBD2,CASREGLAGEFF,TGTGCCAGCAGGGAAGGACTAGCGGGAGAGTTCTTC
TRBJ2-3,TRBV12-3/TRBV12-4,NA,NA,CASSSGENTQYF,TGTGCCAGCAGTTCGGGGGAGAATACGCAGTATTTT
TRBJ1-5,TRBV11-3,NA,NA,CASSPDTPNQPQHF,TGTGCCAGCAGCCCAGACACTCCCAATCAGCCCCAGCATTTT
TRBJ2-1,TRBV5-5,NA,TRBD2,CASRQLAAGGPNEQFF,TGTGCCAGCAGGCAACTTGCCGCGGGGGGGCCGAATGAGCAGTTCTTC
TRBJ1-1,TRBV5-1,NA,NA,CASSEGPNTEAFF,TGCGCCAGCAGCGAGGGCCCTAACACTGAAGCTTTCTTT
TRBJ2-1,TRBV7-6,once,NA,CASSPRGGSSYNEQFF,TGTGCCAGCAGCCCGCGCGGAGGTAGCTCCTACAATGAGCAGTTCTTC
TRBJ2-7,TRBV3-1/TRBV3-2,NA,TRBD1,CASSWDRGSYEQYF,TGTGCCAGCAGTTGGGACAGGGGGTCCTACGAGCAGTACTTC
TRBJ1-4,TRBV27,NA,TRBD1,CASSSHVGQGRPAFF,TGTGCCAGCAGTTCGCATGTGGGACAGGGGAGACCAGCGTTTTTT
TRBJ1-5,TRBV6-1,NA,NA,CASSDRDVDQPQHF,TGTGCCAGCAGTGACCGCGATGTGGATCAGCCCCAGCATTTT
TRBJ2-7,TRBV12-3/TRBV12-4,NA,NA,CASNLGVNYEQYF,TGTGCCAGCAACCTAGGCGTTAACTACGAGCAGTACTTC
TRBJ2-5,TRBV7-2,NA,TRBD2,CASSSLAGGWIETQYF,TGTGCCAGCAGCTCCCTCGCGGGGGGGTGGATAGAGACCCAGTACTTC
TRBJ1-3,TRBV5-6,NA,NA,CASSLAVELSGNTIYF,TGTGCCAGCAGCTTGGCCGTAGAACTCTCTGGAAACACCATATATTTT
TRBJ1-6,TRBV23-1,NA,NA,CASPKGAGSSYNSPLHF,TGCGCCAGCCCAAAGGGAGCGGGCAGCTCCTATAATTCACCCCTCCACTTT
TRBJ2-3,TRBV30,NA,TRBD1,CAWSAGTGPPDTQYF,TGTGCCTGGAGTGCAGGGACAGGGCCCCCAGATACGCAGTATTTT
TRBJ2-7,TRBV23-1,NA,NA,CASNPRGGREQYF,TGCGCCAGCAACCCTAGGGGAGGACGCGAGCAGTACTTC
TRBJ1-3,TRBV7-9,few,NA,CASSLSRAGNTIYF,TGTGCCAGCAGCTTATCCAGGGCTGGAAACACCATATATTTT
TRBJ2-7,TRBV5-3,NA,NA,CARSGPGTYEQYF,TGTGCCAGGAGTGGCCCAGGGACCTACGAGCAGTACTTC
TRBJ2-5,TRBV30,NA,NA,CAWSVLAGGETQYF,TGTGCCTGGAGTGTACTAGCAGGAGGAGAGACCCAGTACTTC
TRBJ1-1,TRBV12-3/TRBV12-4,NA,NA,CASSFSWNTEAFF,TGTGCCAGCAGTTTTTCCTGGAACACTGAAGCTTTCTTT
TRBJ1-4,TRBV19,NA,NA,CASSIRVVVATNEKLFF,TGTGCCAGTAGTATTCGGGTCGTGGTAGCAACTAATGAAAAACTGTTTTTT
TRBJ2-5,TRBV11-2,NA,TRBD1,CASSLVAGGETQYF,TGTGCCAGCAGCTTAGTGGCAGGGGGAGAGACCCAGTACTTC
TRBJ2-7,TRBV7-2,NA,TRBD2,CASTPPGRYEQYF,TGTGCCAGCACCCCCCCCGGGAGGTACGAGCAGTACTTC
TRBJ1-1,TRBV25-1,NA,NA,CASSDSRVGNTEAFF,TGTGCCAGCAGTGATAGCCGGGTAGGAAACACTGAAGCTTTCTTT
TRBJ2-7,TRBV6-5,NA,NA,CASSSGSYEQYF,TGTGCCAGCAGCTCCGGGTCCTACGAGCAGTACTTC
TRBJ2-7,TRBV6-6,NA,NA,CASSYSDSGAYEQYF,TGTGCCAGCAGTTACTCGGACAGTGGGGCCTACGAGCAGTACTTC
TRBJ1-2,TRBV30,NA,NA,CAWYREMGSGYGYTF,TGTGCCTGGTACCGGGAGATGGGCTCTGGCTATGGCTACACCTTC
TRBJ1-2,TRBV10-3,NA,TRBD1,CAIRDRGLNYGYTF,TGTGCCATCAGGGACAGGGGCCTGAACTATGGCTACACCTTC
TRBJ2-5,TRBV6-5,NA,NA,CASTLSTGHGETQYF,TGTGCCAGCACTCTTTCTACGGGACATGGAGAGACCCAGTACTTC